Each of the 24 T cell receptor beta chains below was sequenced from the same sample in a study of blood T cells in healthy people across ages. Primers used in a second PCR of roughly 6 to 12 cycles were a sample-barcoded 5' primer and a J-beta primer mix. TCRdb ran MiXCR on the 5' RACE reads and lists one entry per CDR3 protein. The table has approximately 780,000 distinct CDR3 sequences, around 25% seen once. The sample was also reused in another study, on T cells of mothers and their children.

The sample was blood. These receptors originate from a boy between 5 and 17 years old in good health.

This clonotype showed up just a few times. CDR3 sequence: CASSSSSGGLAGALYF. CDR3 in DNA: TGTGCCAGCAGCTCTAGCAGTGGAGGACTAGCGGGGGCCCTCTACTTC. The V call is TRBV13, the J call TRBJ2-5, with 13 positions matching TRBD2. Germline loops: CDR1 PRHDT, CDR2 FYEKMQ (reference sequence). Trimming removed 4 bases from V and 14 bases from J; junction bases left unmatched: 16. The CDR3 runs to 16 residues.

The table lists this clonotype with a few counts. The rearrangement links TRBV7-9 to TRBJ2-5; TRBD2 might be the D (6 bases). This CDR3 has 15 amino acids. Germline-derived CDR1 and CDR2 are SEHNR and FQNEAQ (reference sequence). V was trimmed by 5 bases and J by 3 bases, leaving 16 bases between them. CDR3 amino acids: CASSLRGGDEETQYF. CDR3 in DNA: TGTGCCAGCAGCCTCCGGGGCGGGGACGAAGAGACCCAGTACTTC.

This chain links TRBV28 with TRBJ1-6; D gene unclear. CDR1 is MDHEN and CDR2 is SYDVKM in the germline V gene. There are 15 residues in the CDR3. Trimming pared 6 bases from V and 9 bases from J, leaving 18 bases between. DNA for the CDR3: TGTGCCAGCAGCCCGGGCATGACTTCGTCTTCACCCCTCCACTTT. This translates into CASSPGMTSSSPLHF.

This clonotype was seen a handful of times. The rearrangement joins TRBV5-1 to TRBJ2-6; 7 positions match TRBD1. The CDR3 has 17 amino acids. CDR1 and CDR2 from the germline V gene are SGHRS and YFSETQ. The V segment lost 1 base and the J segment 3 bases; nucleotides outside the gene matches: 7. CDR3 sequence (DNA): TGCGCCAGCAGCTTGTCGGTGACAGGGAATGGGGCCAACGTCCTGACTTTC. It encodes CASSLSVTGNGANVLTF. The variable domain in full, completed from reference TRBV5-1 and TRBJ2-6, reads KAGVTQTPRYLIKTRGQQVTLSCSPISGHRSVSWYQQTPGQGLQFLFEYFSETQRNKGNFPGRFSGRQFSNSRSEMNVSTLELGDSALYLCASSLSVTGNGANVLTFGAGSRLTVL.

The J gene is TRBJ2-5, the V gene TRBV6-5; D remains ambiguous. This CDR3 region has 14 residues. Germline V gene data show CDR1 as MNHEY and CDR2 as SVGAGI. Trimming took off 0 bases at V and 4 bases at J, with 9 bases between the two ends. CDR3 loop: CASSYSRVAETQYF. CDR3 DNA sequence: TGTGCCAGCAGTTACTCGAGAGTAGCAGAGACCCAGTACTTC.

This clonotype was found a few times. The rearrangement uses TRBV6-5 and TRBJ1-4, with D tentatively TRBD1 (5 bases). Germline V lookup: CDR1 MNHEY, CDR2 SVGAGI. The CDR3 runs 14 residues. V lost 0 bases to trimming and J lost 8 bases, with 10 bases between them. This CDR3 is CASSYSRGAEKLFF. CDR3 DNA: TGTGCCAGCAGTTACTCGAGAGGGGCAGAAAAACTGTTTTTT.

The rearrangement uses TRBV20-1 and TRBJ2-7; 7 positions agree with TRBD1. The V segment lost 3 bases and the J segment 4 bases; nucleotides outside the gene matches: 12. Per the germline V gene, CDR1 is DFQATT and CDR2 is SNEGSKA (reference sequence). The CDR3 is made up of 15 amino acids. CDR3 protein: CSARVPGTEGYEQYF. For the CDR3, the DNA is TGCAGTGCTAGGGTCCCCGGGACAGAGGGTTACGAGCAGTACTTC.

This clonotype has more than one count but fewer than ten. In DNA form, the CDR3 reads TGTGCCAGCAGTCCCCCCGGGACTAGCGGGGGGGCCGTGAAAGATACGCAGTATTTT. It translates to CASSPPGTSGGAVKDTQYF. The chain links TRBV6-1 to TRBJ2-3; 16 bases line up with TRBD2. The CDR3 is made up of 19 amino acids. V was pared by 5 bases and J by 5 bases, with 13 bases of the junction left unmatched. Germline V gives CDR1 MNHNS, CDR2 SASEGT.

In this sample, this clonotype turned up a few times. A junction boundary mismatches the germline segment, possibly from a read error. V is TRBV6-5 and J is TRBJ2-5, with D possibly TRBD2 on 6 matching bases. The DNA end favors TRBJ2-1, so the J call may be wrong. CDR1 MNHEY and CDR2 SVGAGI come from the germline V gene. This CDR3 is 12 amino acids long. CDR3 in amino acids: CVSSSRGDEQFF. CDR3 nucleotide sequence: TGTGTCAGCAGTTCCCGCGGGGATGAGCAGTTCTTC.

This clonotype has just a few counts. The rearrangement uses TRBV29-1 and TRBJ2-7; TRBD1 aligns across 8 bases. The J segment lost 6 bases and the V segment lost 8 bases, leaving 6 bases of the junction unmatched. Germline V gives CDR1 SQVTM, CDR2 ANQGSEA. The CDR3 totals 11 residues. The CDR3 protein is CSSYRGSEQYF. In DNA, the CDR3 is TGCAGCTCCTACAGGGGGTCCGAGCAGTACTTC.

The chain combines TRBV28 with TRBJ1-2, with D maybe TRBD1 (5 bases). The CDR3 contains 17 residues. With 2 bases removed from V and 0 bases from J, the gap between germline ends came to 16 bases. Germline V gene sequence: CDR1 MDHEN, CDR2 SYDVKM. The CDR3 loop is CASSLPGRGAANYGYTF. As DNA, the CDR3 is TGTGCCAGCAGTTTACCTGGACGGGGCGCGGCTAACTATGGCTACACCTTC.

The chain carries TRBV12-3 or TRBV12-4 and TRBJ2-5, with D tentatively TRBD1 (6 bases). The germline V and J ends were trimmed by 0 bases and 4 bases, with 12 bases remaining between them. This CDR3 spans 15 amino acids. In DNA form, the CDR3 reads TGTGCCAGCAGTTTAGCGGGGGCGGCGAGAGAGACCCAGTACTTC. This encodes CASSLAGAARETQYF.

This clonotype has more than one count but fewer than ten. The chain carries TRBV4-1 and TRBJ1-2; the match to TRBD1 covers 7 bases. The CDR3 runs 16 residues. V was pared by 0 bases and J by 3 bases, with 7 bases of the junction left unmatched. CDR1 is MGHRA and CDR2 is YSYEKL in the germline V gene. CDR3 loop: CASSQDATGVYYGYTF. CDR3 nucleotide sequence: TGCGCCAGCAGCCAAGATGCAACAGGGGTTTACTATGGCTACACCTTC.

CDR3 protein: CASSAVGQDEQYF. The CDR3 region has the DNA TGTGCCAGCAGCGCAGTAGGGCAGGACGAGCAGTACTTC. The V and J genes are TRBV12-3 or TRBV12-4 and TRBJ2-7; D is uncertain. The CDR3 contains 13 residues. The V and J ends lost 6 bases and 5 bases respectively, with 14 bases between them.

This chain connects TRBV12-3 or TRBV12-4 to TRBJ1-1; D is uncertain. The CDR3 contains 12 residues. V was cut by 8 bases and J by 1 base, with 8 bases left in between. The CDR3 is CASEDGNTEAFF. In DNA, the CDR3 is TGTGCCAGCGAAGACGGGAACACTGAAGCTTTCTTT.

The V call is TRBV2, the J call TRBJ2-5, with 7 bases that match TRBD1. Near its end, the DNA agrees better with TRBJ2-7, so the J call may be wrong. CDR1 and CDR2 from the germline V gene are SNHLY and FYNNEI. The CDR3 covers 15 residues. Written as DNA, the CDR3 is TGTGCCAGCACCCTAGGACAGGTGGGCTCCTACGAGCAGTACTTC. This sequence encodes CASTLGQVGSYEQYF.

J is TRBJ1-4 and V is TRBV7-2; 9 bases map to TRBD1. Germline CDR1 reads SGHTA; CDR2 reads FQGNSA. Trimming removed 5 bases from V and 7 bases from J; junction bases left unmatched: 11. This CDR3 has 16 residues. CDR3 DNA sequence: TGTGCCAGCAGCCCAGGGACAGGGCGAGGGGGTGAAAAACTGTTTTTT. Its translation: CASSPGTGRGGEKLFF.

The chain uses TRBV5-1 and TRBJ2-7; D perhaps matches TRBD2 (6 bases). Germline V gene lookup returns CDR1 SGHRS and CDR2 YFSETQ. Between the trimmed V and J ends, which lost 0 bases and 1 base, there was a span of 14 bases. The CDR3 is made up of 16 amino acids. Written as DNA, the CDR3 is TGCGCCAGCAGCTTGGGTACCACTAGCTCTTCCTACGAGCAGTACTTC. Translating gives CASSLGTTSSSYEQYF.

The genes are TRBV6-5 and TRBJ2-2, with D tentatively TRBD1 (5 bases). This CDR3 is built from 14 residues. Germline V gene sequence: CDR1 MNHEY, CDR2 SVGAGI. Trimming pared 6 bases from V and 5 bases from J, leaving 13 bases between. CDR3 bases: TGTGCCAGCAGCAGACAGAAACATACCGGGGAGCTGTTTTTT. Protein product: CASSRQKHTGELFF.

V gene TRBV3-1 combines with J gene TRBJ2-7, with D tentatively TRBD1 or TRBD2 (5 bases each). Trimming took 2 bases from V and 3 from J, leaving 11 bases between them. This CDR3 has 14 amino acids. Germline CDR1 and CDR2: LGHDT and YNNKEL (reference sequence). CDR3 region: CASSQPGTGYEQYF. The CDR3 bases are TGTGCCAGCAGCCAACCCGGGACGGGCTACGAGCAGTACTTC.

This clonotype has just a few counts. CDR3 bases: TGTGCCAGCAGCCAAAGGACAGGGGAGGATGGCTACACCTTC. It specifies CASSQRTGEDGYTF. The chain recombines TRBV4-2 with TRBJ1-2, with TRBD1 matching 9 bases. The J segment lost 6 bases and the V segment lost 2 bases, leaving 4 bases of the junction unmatched. Germline CDR1 reads LGHNA; CDR2 reads YNFKEQ. The CDR3 covers 14 residues.

This clonotype has only a few counts. The chain carries TRBV20-1 and TRBJ2-1, with D perhaps matching TRBD2 (6 bases). The CDR3 extends over 14 amino acids. In germline, CDR1 is DFQATT, CDR2 SNEGSKA (reference sequence). With 5 bases removed from V and 3 bases from J, the gap between germline ends came to 14 bases. The CDR3 loop reads CSAGGDRDYNEQFF. As DNA, the CDR3 is TGCAGTGCTGGAGGGGATAGGGACTACAATGAGCAGTTCTTC.

This clonotype has only a few counts. The chain employs TRBV12-3 or TRBV12-4 and TRBJ2-6; a possible D gene is TRBD1 (5 bases). The V and J ends lost 6 bases and 3 bases respectively, with 12 bases between them. The CDR3 spans 15 residues. The CDR3 is CASRPSQGGANVLTF. The CDR3 nucleotides are TGTGCCAGCAGACCCTCCCAGGGTGGGGCCAACGTCCTGACTTTC.

The gene calls are TRBV4-1 and TRBJ2-7; D possibly corresponds to TRBD2 (6 bases). Germline V gene data show CDR1 as MGHRA and CDR2 as YSYEKL. The CDR3 loop spans 16 amino acids. V was clipped by 4 bases and J by 2 bases, with 18 bases between them. Written as DNA, the CDR3 is TGCGCCAGCAGCCGCCTCCCGGGCACGGGGGCCTACGAGCAGTACTTC. Translating it yields CASSRLPGTGAYEQYF.